This entry lists 14 T cell receptor beta chains sequenced from one sample in a study of T cell responses to AZD1222 COVID-19 vaccine. Sequencing was performed with immunoSEQ multiplex PCR; in TCRdb, only in-frame clones are kept and a portion is missing. The repertoire has 90,000 to 110,000 clones, roughly 90% of them found once; the top ten carry over 4%. The sequenced sample was peripheral blood, obtained on day 0 of AZD1222 vaccination. The source of these receptors is an adult in good health.

V is TRBV2 and J is TRBJ2-5, with 7 bases that match TRBD2. Germline V gene lookup returns CDR1 SNHLY and CDR2 FYNNEI. V shed 3 bases, J shed 3 bases, and the junction held 1 base outside the gene matches. The CDR3 contains 13 residues. CDR3 DNA: TGTGCCAGCAGTGATGGGGGGGAAGAGACCCAGTACTTC. Protein: CASSDGGEETQYF.

The rearrangement uses TRBV7-9 and TRBJ1-1; 8 bases line up with TRBD1. The germline V gene encodes CDR1 SEHNR and CDR2 FQNEAQ (reference sequence). Trimming cost V 1 base and J 5 bases; bases outside gene matches: 6. This CDR3 is 15 amino acids long. In DNA, the CDR3 is TGTGCCAGCAGCTTAGGCCGACAGGGGACTACTGAAGCTTTCTTT. Translation gives CASSLGRQGTTEAFF.

This clone was counted between two and nine times. The CDR3 nucleotides are TGTGCCAGCAGTTACAATGGACGGATCCCGCATTTT. Translating it yields CASSYNGRIPHF. The gene calls are TRBV6-2 or TRBV6-3 and TRBJ1-5; D is uncertain. The CDR3 runs 12 residues. Germline CDR1 is MNHEY and CDR2 is SVGEGT. Trimming cost V 2 bases and J 15 bases, with 14 bases left between them.

This clone was found once. This chain connects TRBV18 to TRBJ2-3, with D possibly being TRBD1 (6 bases). This CDR3 is built from 16 residues. Trimming stripped 1 base from V and 4 bases from J, with 15 bases between. From germline, CDR1 is KGHSH and CDR2 LQKENI. The CDR3 nucleotides read TGTGCCAGCTCACCACTCGAGGGGGTAGGGTCAGATACGCAGTATTTT. It codes for CASSPLEGVGSDTQYF.

The chain links TRBV27 to TRBJ2-1, with D uncertain. Trimming shortened V by 3 bases and J by 6 bases, and 9 bases separated the two germline ends. Per germline, CDR1 MNHEY and CDR2 SMNVEV (reference sequence). The CDR3 loop spans 13 amino acids. DNA for the CDR3: TGTGCCAGCAGTTTCGGAACTACCAATGAGCAGTTCTTC. Translated, it gives CASSFGTTNEQFF.

This clone was counted once. V usage is TRBV6-4 and J usage is TRBJ1-1; D uncertain. The CDR3 is 13 residues long. Germline V gene lookup returns CDR1 MRHNA and CDR2 SNTAGT. Trimming removed 2 bases from V and 8 bases from J, with 12 bases in between. As DNA, the CDR3 is TGTGCCAGCAGTGACCATTTACACGGGGAAGCTTTCTTT. This encodes CASSDHLHGEAFF.

This rearrangement joins TRBV5-8 to TRBJ1-2; 9 bases align to TRBD1. The CDR3 is made up of 16 amino acids. CDR1 and CDR2 (germline): SGHTS, YDEGEE. Trimming removed 4 bases from V and 4 bases from J; junction bases left unmatched: 11. In nucleotides, the CDR3 is TGTGCCAGCAGCCCTCTAGGACAGGGGACCTTCTATGGCTACACCTTC. Protein product: CASSPLGQGTFYGYTF.

The chain combines TRBV7-8 with TRBJ2-2; 11 bases fit TRBD2. CDR3 length: 16 residues. CDR1 and CDR2 (germline): SGHVS, FQNEAQ. V dropped 9 bases and J dropped 0; count of bases not matched to a gene: 6. CDR3 amino acids: CASQGLAAANTGELFF. CDR3 DNA: TGTGCCAGTCAGGGACTAGCGGCCGCGAACACCGGGGAGCTGTTTTTT.

The chain uses TRBV7-9 and TRBJ2-7; 9 nucleotides align to TRBD1. The germline gives CDR1 SEHNR, CDR2 FQNEAQ (reference sequence). Unmatched junction bases numbered 5, after V lost 5 bases and J lost 12 bases. The CDR3 runs 11 residues. CDR3 DNA: TGTGCCAGCAGCGCCGGGACAGGGTCGTACTTC. Translating gives CASSAGTGSYF.

This clone was found once. The rearrangement uses TRBV14 and TRBJ1-2, with a tentative D call TRBD1 (6 bases). This CDR3 spans 16 amino acids. V was pared by 0 bases and J by 6 bases, with 17 bases between. Germline V lookup: CDR1 SGHDN, CDR2 FVKESK. The CDR3 protein is CASSQDLVAGADGYTF. DNA of the CDR3: TGTGCCAGCAGCCAAGATCTGGTCGCAGGGGCGGATGGCTACACCTTC.

The rearrangement joins TRBV7-2 to TRBJ2-7, with D maybe TRBD2 (5 bases). This CDR3 contains 13 residues. Trimming took 5 bases from V and 1 from J, leaving 9 bases between them. The V gene's germline CDR1 is SGHTA and CDR2 FQGNSA. Written as DNA, the CDR3 is TGTGCCAGCAGCCCGCCGGGGTCCTACGAGCAGTACTTC. As protein: CASSPPGSYEQYF.

The chain has TRBV5-1 and TRBJ1-3; D not resolved. V dropped 4 bases and J dropped 0 bases, with 8 bases sitting between them. Germline V gene sequence: CDR1 SGHRS, CDR2 YFSETQ. The CDR3 spans 14 residues. CDR3 amino acids: CASSPDGSGNTIYF. CDR3 DNA sequence: TGCGCCAGCAGCCCAGACGGCTCTGGAAACACCATATATTTT.

V gene TRBV7-9 combines with J gene TRBJ1-4, with a tentative D call TRBD1 (5 bases). CDR3 size: 15 residues. Germline-derived CDR1 and CDR2 are SEHNR and FQNEAQ (reference sequence). Trimming pared 5 bases from V and 0 bases from J, leaving 10 bases between. The CDR3 sequence: CASSLGASTNEKLFF. DNA of the CDR3: TGTGCCAGCAGCCTTGGGGCCTCAACTAATGAAAAACTGTTTTTT.

The chain is built from TRBV28 and TRBJ1-5; the D is unclear. From germline, CDR1 is MDHEN and CDR2 SYDVKM. V was clipped by 6 bases and J by 6 bases, with 9 bases between them. The CDR3 consists of 12 residues. CDR3 amino acids: CASSNSGQPQHF. DNA for the CDR3: TGTGCCAGCAGCAACTCAGGTCAGCCCCAGCATTTT.